The 17 T cell receptor beta chains below were found in one sample sequenced in a study of blood T cells in healthy people across ages. Then a second PCR, running roughly 7 to 11 cycles, was carried out with a sample-barcoded 5' primer and a J-beta primer mix. Each CDR3 protein gets one entry after TCRdb re-called the 5' RACE reads with MiXCR. The table shows more than 900,000 distinct CDR3 sequences, with roughly 24% occurring only once. The same data also contributed to another study, on T cells of mothers and their children.

Sequenced input: blood. These TCRs come from a girl aged 2-15 years in good health.

V and J are TRBV6-6 and TRBJ2-5; 7 bases match TRBD1. The J call may be faulty, since TRBJ2-1 better matches the DNA end. The CDR3 consists of 14 residues. Germline V gives CDR1 MNHNY, CDR2 SVGAGI (reference sequence). The CDR3 nucleotides are TGTGCCAGCAGCTCCCCCGGGACAGCCAATGAGCAGTTCTTC. Its translation: CASSSPGTANEQFF.

This chain connects TRBV20-1 to TRBJ2-7, with 10 bases that match TRBD2. The V gene's germline CDR1 is DFQATT and CDR2 SNEGSKA (reference sequence). This CDR3 has 17 residues. The J segment lost 6 bases and the V segment lost 4 bases, leaving 18 bases of the junction unmatched. DNA for the CDR3: TGCAGTGCTAACAGGGGGTCTAGCGGGAGTGATTTGGGCGAGCAGTACTTC. Its translation: CSANRGSSGSDLGEQYF.

This chain joins TRBV2 and TRBJ2-6; D is unclear. This CDR3 has 14 amino acids. CDR1 is SNHLY and CDR2 is FYNNEI in the germline V gene. Trimming pared 6 bases from V and 4 bases from J, leaving 10 bases between. CDR3 DNA: TGTGCCAGCAGAAGGGTGGCAGGGGCCAACGTCCTGACTTTC. Its translation is CASRRVAGANVLTF.

This clonotype has a handful of counts. CDR3 in DNA: TGTGCCAGCAGCCTCCTAAGGGGAGGGGGACACACTGAAGCTTTCTTT. Amino acid sequence: CASSLLRGGGHTEAFF. The chain couples TRBV7-9 to TRBJ1-1, with a weak D call TRBD1 (6 bases). CDR1 is SEHNR, CDR2 FQNEAQ, per germline (reference sequence). The CDR3 is made up of 16 amino acids. V shed 5 bases and J shed 3 bases, with 19 bases lying between them. The whole variable domain, remainder taken from reference TRBV7-9 and TRBJ1-1, is DTGVSQNPRHKITKRGQNVTFRCDPISEHNRLYWYRQTLGQGPEFLTYFQNEAQLEKSRLLSDRFSAERPKGSFSTLEIQRTEQGDSAMYLCASSLLRGGGHTEAFFGQGTRLTVV.

The gene calls are TRBV20-1 and TRBJ1-2; no reliable D call. Deletions cut 0 bases from V and 3 bases from J, with 14 bases between. From germline, CDR1 is DFQATT and CDR2 SNEGSKA (reference sequence). This CDR3 has 15 amino acids. The CDR3 bases are TGCAGTGCTAGAGATGCGTCCTTGGAGGACTATGGCTACACCTTC. It codes for CSARDASLEDYGYTF.

The chain carries TRBV10-3 and TRBJ2-4; a weak D match, TRBD1 (6 bases). The CDR3 sequence is 17 residues long. Germline V lookup: CDR1 ENHRY, CDR2 SYGVKD. The V end lost 0 bases, the J end lost 0 bases, and 12 bases lay between the germline ends. CDR3 sequence reads: CAISESRQARAKNIQYF. The CDR3 nucleotides are TGTGCCATCAGTGAGTCGCGACAGGCAAGAGCCAAAAACATTCAGTACTTC.

CDR3 in DNA: TGTGCCAGCAGCTTATCCTTACCGTCGAGCACAGATACGCAGTATTTT. It specifies CASSLSLPSSTDTQYF. This chain connects TRBV7-6 to TRBJ2-3; unclear D gene. Trimming shortened V by 2 bases and J by 0 bases, and 12 bases separated the two germline ends. The germline V gene encodes CDR1 SGHVS and CDR2 FNYEAQ. The CDR3 has 16 residues.

This clonotype was observed a handful of times. V is TRBV19 and J is TRBJ2-4, with a possible D match to TRBD2 (5 bases). This CDR3 is 14 amino acids long. Germline loops: CDR1 LNHDA, CDR2 SQIVND (reference sequence). V gave up 8 bases and J gave up 8 bases, with 19 bases separating them. The CDR3 nucleotides read TGTGCCAGTCTAGACGACCCAGGAGGAGACATTCAGTACTTC. Amino acids: CASLDDPGGDIQYF.

Points on this clonotype: The junction departs from the called germline gene at one end, perhaps through a read error. The CDR3 loop is CSASPGELARNQETRYF. CDR3 nucleotide sequence: TGCAGTGCTTCCCCGGGGGAGCTAGCGAGAAACCAAGAGACCCGGTACTTC. J is TRBJ2-5 and V is TRBV20-1; D might be TRBD2 (6 bases). This CDR3 contains 17 residues. Germline V gene lookup returns CDR1 DFQATT and CDR2 SNEGSKA (reference sequence).

This chain links TRBV15 with TRBJ1-2, with TRBD1 matching 8 bases. This CDR3 is built from 14 residues. The J segment lost 5 bases and the V segment lost 3 bases, leaving 5 bases of the junction unmatched. Germline loops: CDR1 LNHNV, CDR2 YYDKDF (reference sequence). The CDR3 nucleotides read TGTGCCACCAGCAGCGGGACAGGCGATTATGGCTACACCTTC. It specifies CATSSGTGDYGYTF.

J is TRBJ1-4 and V is TRBV12-3 or TRBV12-4, with 7 nucleotides matching TRBD1. V shed 5 bases and J 6 bases; nucleotides not matched to a gene: 12. CDR3 size: 16 residues. Here the CDR3 reads CASSHVRGQVDEKLFF. The CDR3, as DNA: TGTGCCAGCAGTCACGTCAGAGGACAGGTCGATGAAAAACTGTTTTTT.

This clonotype was seen a few times. V is TRBV7-2 and J is TRBJ2-5, with 7 bases aligning to TRBD2. The J call is in doubt because the DNA end fits TRBJ2-1 better. This CDR3 comprises 18 residues. In germline, CDR1 is SGHTA, CDR2 FQGNSA. The CDR3 DNA follows: TGTGCCAGCAGCCCACCCTGGGGGGGAGGGGCCGCGGGCAATGAGCAGTTCTTC. This gives the protein CASSPPWGGGAAGNEQFF.

This chain joins TRBV28 and TRBJ1-2, with D possibly being TRBD1 (6 bases). Germline CDR1 reads MDHEN; CDR2 reads SYDVKM. The germline V and J ends were trimmed by 3 bases and 4 bases, with 15 bases remaining between them. CDR3 length: 15 residues. As DNA, the CDR3 is TGTGCCAGCAGTTTTCAAGCCTTGGACAGCTATGGCTACACCTTC. Translating gives CASSFQALDSYGYTF.

This clonotype was recorded a few times. The genes are TRBV5-1 and TRBJ2-1; perhaps TRBD1 as D (6 bases). The germline gives CDR1 SGHRS, CDR2 YFSETQ. CDR3 length: 15 amino acids. V lost 1 base to trimming and J lost 7 bases, with 15 bases between them. The CDR3 spells CASSLSGRGTNEQFF. CDR3 nucleotide sequence: TGCGCCAGCAGCTTGTCGGGCAGGGGAACAAATGAGCAGTTCTTC. The whole variable domain, filled in from reference TRBV5-1 and TRBJ2-1, reads KAGVTQTPRYLIKTRGQQVTLSCSPISGHRSVSWYQQTPGQGLQFLFEYFSETQRNKGNFPGRFSGRQFSNSRSEMNVSTLELGDSALYLCASSLSGRGTNEQFFGPGTRLTVL.

V usage is TRBV12-3 or TRBV12-4 and J usage is TRBJ2-3, with D perhaps TRBD1 (5 bases). V was shortened by 3 bases and J by 5 bases, with 12 bases between the two germline ends. The CDR3 contains 14 residues. CDR3 sequence (DNA): TGTGCCAGCAGTTTCTTGGGGCTGAGAGATACGCAGTATTTT. Its protein is CASSFLGLRDTQYF.

This clonotype was detected a few times. This chain joins TRBV20-1 and TRBJ2-1, with D possibly being TRBD1 (5 bases). This CDR3 has 14 amino acids. The germline CDR1 and CDR2 sequences are DFQATT and SNEGSKA (reference sequence). The CDR3 region is CSQGASWLYNEQFF. CDR3 coding DNA: TGCAGCCAAGGGGCCAGTTGGCTCTACAATGAGCAGTTCTTC.

The sample holds one count of this clonotype. One end of the junction varies from germline; a read error may be responsible. The gene calls are TRBV28 and TRBJ2-1; TRBD1 matches at 8 bases. The CDR3 sequence is 14 residues long. Germline CDR1 and CDR2: MDHEN and SYDVKM. CDR3 nucleotides: TGTGCCAGCAGTTTCGACAGGGGTCACAATGAGCAGCTCTTC. Its translation: CASSFDRGHNEQLF. The variable domain in full, completed from reference TRBV28 and TRBJ2-1, reads DVKVTQSSRYLVKRTGEKVFLECVQDMDHENMFWYRQDPGLGLRLIYFSYDVKMKEKGDIPEGYSVSREKKERFSLILESASTNQTSMYLCASSFDRGHNEQLFGPGTRLTVL.